This T cell receptor (beta chain) appears in the sequencing data of a study of T cells after yellow fever vaccination. Study overall: Those fractions that held only low numbers of cells were prepared using the SMART-Seq v4 Ultra Low Input RNA kit.

Trimming at V came to 4 bases and at J to 5 bases, leaving 11 bases not matched to a gene. From germline, CDR1 is LNHDA and CDR2 SQIVND (reference sequence). The CDR3 sequence is 16 residues long. Study-wide results and limits: Abundant clonotypes from the bulk population could have been carried over as contaminants into FACS-sorted repertoires. A small proportion of clonotypes was detected in both the CD4 and CD8 compartments.

This clonotype was counted at least ten times. Its antigen is not identified. MiXCR, applied by TCRdb to the 5' RACE reads, yields one record per CDR3 protein. The sample carries approximately 150,000 distinct CDR3 sequences, approximately 6.2% recorded once. The rearrangement joins TRBV19 to TRBJ2-5, with 9 bases identical to TRBD2. This specimen consisted of CD4+ T cells sorted from PBMCs, obtained on the day of the first yellow fever vaccination. This TCR was sampled from a man in his late teens or twenties who received the YFV17D yellow fever vaccine. The CDR3 loop reads CASSTPSGEMGETQYF. The CDR3 bases are TGTGCCAGTAGTACCCCTAGCGGGGAAATGGGTGAGACCCAGTACTTC.